This is a list of T cell receptor beta chains from one sample in a study of identical twins. TCRdb itself ran the 5' RACE reads through MiXCR, one entry per CDR3 protein. The table lists around 280,000 distinct CDR3 sequences, less than 9% of them singletons. This sample also belongs to another study, concerning yellow fever vaccine responses in identical twins.

Material: memory (CD45RO+) T cells sorted from blood. These receptor sequences come from a woman aged 18 to 35 in good health. The CDR3 runs from the conserved cysteine through the conserved F or W. A D gene is named only where the DNA matches it firmly. Size is omitted from some rows. Given values are once, few, many or a class for expanded clones.

.,TRBV20-1,TRBJ2-5,few,TGCAGTGCTTGGCCCGCGGGAAACCAAGAGACCCAGTACTTC,CSAWPAGNQETQYF
TRBD1,TRBV2,TRBJ2-1,.,TGTGCCAGCAGTCCCGGACAGGACAATGAGCAGTTCTTC,CASSPGQDNEQFF
TRBD1,TRBV19,TRBJ2-2,.,TGTGCCAGTAGTAGGAAGGGACAGGGGATGGACACCGGGGAGCTGTTTTTT,CASSRKGQGMDTGELFF
.,TRBV19,TRBJ1-1,.,TGTGCCAGGGGACAGAACACTGAAGCTTTCTTT,CARGQNTEAFF
TRBD2,TRBV20-1,TRBJ2-2,.,TGCAGTGCTAGGAATCTAGCGGGAACCGGGGAGCTGTTTTTT,CSARNLAGTGELFF
TRBD1,TRBV3-1,TRBJ2-1,many,TGTGCCAGCAGCCGACAACGATGGGACAGCTACAATGAGCAGTTCTTC,CASSRQRWDSYNEQFF
.,TRBV19,TRBJ2-1,few,TGTGCCAGTAGTCCCTGGACCAATGAGCAGTTCTTC,CASSPWTNEQFF
.,TRBV25-1,TRBJ2-5,many,TGTGCCAGCAGTACCCAGGACACCCCGGCGGAGACCCAGTACTTC,CASSTQDTPAETQYF
.,TRBV20-1,TRBJ2-3,.,TGCAGTGCTAGAGACTTGAGGATCACAGATACGCAGTATTTT,CSARDLRITDTQYF
TRBD2,TRBV7-7,TRBJ2-5,many,TGTGCCAGCAGCCCTAGCGGGAACCTCCAAGAGACCCAGTACTTC,CASSPSGNLQETQYF
.,TRBV9,TRBJ2-1,.,TGTGCCAGCAGCCCCTGGGGAAGCAGCCACAATGAGCAGTTCTTC,CASSPWGSSHNEQFF
.,TRBV6-4,TRBJ2-1,.,TGTGCCAGCAGCAGGGACCCCAAGGGGGGGCAGTTCTTC,CASSRDPKGGQFF
TRBD2,TRBV6-1,TRBJ2-1,few,TGTGCCAGCAACGGACTAGCGGGGAAGAGCTCCTACAATGAGCAGTTCTTC,CASNGLAGKSSYNEQFF
.,TRBV19,TRBJ2-7,.,TGTGCCAGCCCTGGCCTGGGGGAGCAGTACTTC,CASPGLGEQYF
TRBD1,TRBV5-1,TRBJ2-1,many,TGCGCCAGCAGTTACGGGACAGGGAACAGTGAGCAGTTCTTC,CASSYGTGNSEQFF
.,TRBV9,TRBJ1-2,.,TGTGCCAGCAGCGTAGGAAGCCAGGCGGGGACGGGCTATGGCTACACCTTC,CASSVGSQAGTGYGYTF
.,TRBV10-1,TRBJ2-1,.,TGCGCCAGCAGTGAGCATGGGGGCCGTGAGCAGTTCTTC,CASSEHGGREQFF
.,TRBV7-8,TRBJ1-2,few,TGTGCCAGCAGCTATAATCAAGAACAGGGTGACACCTTC,CASSYNQEQGDTF
.,TRBV5-1,TRBJ2-3,many,TGCGCCAGCAGCATTCTAAACAGGGCGACGAGCACAGATACGCAGTATTTT,CASSILNRATSTDTQYF
TRBD2,TRBV29-1,TRBJ2-1,many,TGCAGCGTTGCAGTTTTAGTAAGTTCCGGGAGGATTGGTGAGCAGTTCTTC,CSVAVLVSSGRIGEQFF
.,TRBV27,TRBJ2-7,few,TGTGCCAGCAGTTTTGGGGTGTTCTCCTACGAGCAGTACTTC,CASSFGVFSYEQYF
TRBD1,TRBV5-4,TRBJ2-5,many,TGTGCCAGCAGCTTGGCGGGGGACAGGGACAAGACCCAGTACTTC,CASSLAGDRDKTQYF
.,TRBV20-1,TRBJ2-1,.,TGCAGTGCTAGAGTCCCCAACAATGAGCAGTTCTTC,CSARVPNNEQFF
TRBD2,TRBV7-9,TRBJ2-4,many,TGTGCCAGCAGCCAACTCCCTACTACTAGCGGAATAAACATTCAGTACTTC,CASSQLPTTSGINIQYF
.,TRBV20-1,TRBJ2-5,many,TGCAGTGCTACTGACAGAAAAGAGACCCAGTACTTC,CSATDRKETQYF
.,TRBV7-2,TRBJ1-5,.,TGTGCCAGCAGCCCCATCGTGGGGCAGCCCCAGCATTTT,CASSPIVGQPQHF
TRBD1,TRBV2,TRBJ1-4,many,TGTGCCAGCAGGATGACAGGGGATTATGAAAAACTGTTTTTT,CASRMTGDYEKLFF
.,TRBV2,TRBJ1-3,many,TGTGCCAGCAGTACGACAGCTGGAAACACCATATATTTT,CASSTTAGNTIYF
TRBD2,TRBV12-3/TRBV12-4,TRBJ2-1,many,TGTGCCAGCAACCCTCTCGGACTAGCAACCTACAATGAGCAGTTCTTC,CASNPLGLATYNEQFF
TRBD2,TRBV5-5,TRBJ2-1,many,TGTGCCAGCAGCAAGCGGGAGATAGAATACAATGAGCAGTTCTTC,CASSKREIEYNEQFF
TRBD2,TRBV7-2,TRBJ2-1,many,TGTGCCAGCAGCTTAGCCGGGACTAGCGGGATTTACAATGAGCAGTTCTTC,CASSLAGTSGIYNEQFF
TRBD2,TRBV18,TRBJ2-5,.,TGTGCCAGCTCACCAGGACTAGCGGAACTTGGTGGGGAGACCCAGTACTTC,CASSPGLAELGGETQYF
TRBD2,TRBV20-1,TRBJ2-1,few,TGCAGTGCTAGAGATCAGTATATGGCGGGAGGGCTCTACAATGAGCAGTTCTTC,CSARDQYMAGGLYNEQFF
TRBD1,TRBV20-1,TRBJ1-1,few,TGCAGCCCGGACAGGGGAAGTACTGAAGCTTTCTTT,CSPDRGSTEAFF
.,TRBV12-3/TRBV12-4,TRBJ1-3,many,TGTGCCAGCAGCCAATCCACCATATATTTT,CASSQSTIYF
.,TRBV30,TRBJ2-1,.,TGTGCCTTCTGTTCCAGGGGTCGGGGGGCCTCGAGATCCTACAATGAGCAGTTCTTC,CAFCSRGRGASRSYNEQFF
.,TRBV28,TRBJ2-7,many,TGTGCCAGCTCCCACTGGGGCGGGCGAACCGACGAGCAGTACTTC,CASSHWGGRTDEQYF
.,TRBV20-1,TRBJ2-3,.,TGCAGTGCTAGAGACCCTCAAGGACAATCAGATACGCAGTATTTT,CSARDPQGQSDTQYF
.,TRBV7-8,TRBJ1-5,many,TGTGCCAGCAGCTTAGCGGCGAATCAGCCCCAGCATTTT,CASSLAANQPQHF
.,TRBV7-6,TRBJ2-2,many,TGTGCCAGCAGCTTAGGGGCAGGAGGTGTCGGGGAGCTGTTTTTT,CASSLGAGGVGELFF
.,TRBV29-1,TRBJ2-1,many,TGCAGCGTTGAAGTGCAGGCTCCCGAGCAGTTCTTC,CSVEVQAPEQFF
.,TRBV5-5,TRBJ2-2,few,TGTGCCAGCAGCTTGGGCTGGGGGCCGCGTGACACCGGGGAGCTGTTTTTT,CASSLGWGPRDTGELFF
.,TRBV5-1,TRBJ1-6,many,TGCGCCAGCAGGCCGTCCGGGACTGCTAATTCACCCCTCCACTTT,CASRPSGTANSPLHF
TRBD2,TRBV7-9,TRBJ2-7,once,TGTGCCAGCAGCCCGACTAGCACCGTTTACGAGCAGTACTTC,CASSPTSTVYEQYF
.,TRBV25-1,TRBJ1-1,.,TGTGCCAGCATGTCGTCTCCGTTCACTGAAGCTTTCTTT,CASMSSPFTEAFF
TRBD2,TRBV3-1,TRBJ2-2,many,TGTGCCAGCAGCCCCGGGCTAGCGGGAGTAACCGGGGAGCTGTTTTTT,CASSPGLAGVTGELFF
TRBD2,TRBV2,TRBJ2-7,.,TGTGCCAGCAGTAGAATCGGACTAGCGGGAGGGAGCTCCTACGAGCAGTACTTC,CASSRIGLAGGSSYEQYF